The clone carrying this T cell receptor beta chain occurred a few times. Its antigen is unknown. Via MiXCR, TCRdb re-called the RT-PCR reads, giving one row per CDR3 protein. Seen here are hundreds of thousands of distinct CDR3 sequences, around 13% observed once, and the top ten hold less than 8.5%. This sample was taken from a study of response to subunit inactivated influenza vaccine. Findings and caveats of the study: Authors suggested each seasonal influenza vaccination recruits few new T cells.

The TCR originated in a man aged 45-65 years who received an inactivated influenza vaccine. The material was PBMCs from blood, obtained 14 to 15 days before vaccination.

The CDR3 nucleotides are TGTGCCAGCAGCTTAGGTCAGAGATCCTACGAGCAGTACTTC. This gives the protein CASSLGQRSYEQYF. The chain combines TRBV11-1 with TRBJ2-7, with D uncertain. The CDR3 runs 14 residues. CDR1 and CDR2 (germline): SGHAT, FQDESV (reference sequence). The germline V and J ends were trimmed by 1 base and 1 base, with 8 bases remaining between them.